This T cell receptor (beta chain) was observed in a study of blood T cell repertoires in COVID-19. The overall study: Researchers got acute and convalescent COVID-19 samples from the United States, Italy and Spain. PBMCs, B-cell-depleted T cells, or T cells were the source of the cDNA or gDNA that made up the material.

This clone was detected once. Original processing notes: Estimates of nucleated cell counts were drawn from the amplification of reference gene primers. Generated by immunoSEQ multiplex PCR, the TCRdb table keeps only in-frame clones and is missing some. That table furnishes V, J and clone size, whereas the DNA furnished D and trimming. The table lists some 250,000 clones, about 70% of them singletons. The length of the CDR3 is 15 residues. The germline V gene encodes CDR1 SGHTA and CDR2 FQGNSA. The V end lost 5 bases, the J end lost 3 bases, and 17 bases lay between the germline ends. The sequence derives from a woman at least 80 years old with acute or convalescent COVID-19. Input material: peripheral blood. The chain recombines TRBV7-2 with TRBJ2-7, with D possibly being TRBD1 (6 bases). CDR3 DNA sequence: TGTGCCAGCAGCCCGCAGGGGCTACTTAACTACGAGCAGTACTTC. Its translation: CASSPQGLLNYEQYF.